This T cell receptor (beta chain) was retrieved from a study of T-cell memory formation after mild COVID-19. The CDR3 consists of 11 residues. The V gene's germline CDR1 is SEHNR and CDR2 FQNEAQ (reference sequence). Trimming removed 1 base at V and 11 bases at J, with 8 bases between. TCRdb re-derived calls from the 5' RACE reads in MiXCR, one entry per CDR3 protein. The sample consists of 250,000 to 300,000 distinct CDR3 sequences, 16% of them appearing once. This clonotype has only a few counts. This chain uses TRBV7-9 with TRBJ1-1; D is undetermined. The sequenced material came from PBMCs or a T cell subset sorted from them (not recorded which). The receptor's source is a young man who had mild COVID-19 (a few samples of this study predate the infection). Cell type and time point are not known. The chain's CDR3 is CASSLGSGAFF. CDR3 sequence (DNA): TGTGCCAGCAGCTTAGGGTCGGGGGCTTTCTTT.